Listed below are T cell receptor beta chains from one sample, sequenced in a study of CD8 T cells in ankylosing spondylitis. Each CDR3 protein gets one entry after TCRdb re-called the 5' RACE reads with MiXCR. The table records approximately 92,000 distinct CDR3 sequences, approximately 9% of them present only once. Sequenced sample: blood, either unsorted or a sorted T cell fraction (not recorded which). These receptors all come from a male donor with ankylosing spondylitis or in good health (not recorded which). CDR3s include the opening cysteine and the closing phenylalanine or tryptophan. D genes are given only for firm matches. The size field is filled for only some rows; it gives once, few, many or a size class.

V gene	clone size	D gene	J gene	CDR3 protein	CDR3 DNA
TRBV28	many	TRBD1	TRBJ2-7	CASSSIDRGAYEQYF	TGTGCCAGCAGTTCCATTGACAGGGGGGCCTACGAGCAGTACTTC
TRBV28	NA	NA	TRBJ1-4	CASSQDLEKLFF	TGTGCCAGCAGCCAGGACTTAGAAAAACTGTTTTTT
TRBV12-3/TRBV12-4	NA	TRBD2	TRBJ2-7	CASSLGGGLSYEQYF	TGTGCCAGCAGTTTAGGCGGGGGACTATCCTACGAGCAGTACTTC
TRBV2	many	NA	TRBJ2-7	CASSEQDRSYEQYF	TGTGCCAGCAGTGAACAGGACAGATCCTACGAGCAGTACTTC
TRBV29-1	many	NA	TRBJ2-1	CSVDAGFSYNEQFF	TGCAGCGTTGACGCGGGGTTCTCCTACAATGAGCAGTTCTTC
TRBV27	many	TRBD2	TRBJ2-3	CASSLGAGGTDTQYF	TGTGCCAGCAGTTTAGGGGCGGGGGGTACAGATACGCAGTATTTT
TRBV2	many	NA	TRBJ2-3	CASSRQEYQYF	TGTGCCAGCAGTCGACAGGAGTATCAGTATTTT
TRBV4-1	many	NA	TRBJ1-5	CASSQDAGDDNQPQHF	TGCGCCAGCAGCCAAGATGCCGGGGACGACAATCAGCCCCAGCATTTT
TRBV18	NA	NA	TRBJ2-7	CASSPPLSGSHSYEQYF	TGTGCCAGCTCACCACCTCTGAGTGGCAGTCACTCCTACGAGCAGTACTTC
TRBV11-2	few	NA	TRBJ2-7	CASSSRPTYEQYF	TGTGCCAGCAGCTCCCGACCGACCTACGAGCAGTACTTC